The 25 T cell receptor beta chains below were found in one sample sequenced in a study of chemoradiotherapy in HPV16-positive cancers. The method was immunoSEQ multiplex PCR; TCRdb's version includes in-frame clones alone and lacks a portion of them. The sample has 9,500 to 15,000 clones; about three fifths are singletons. The specimen was obtained from a patient who underwent chemoradiotherapy. The receptors come from a human donor with HPV-associated anogenital cancer.

This clone was detected only a few times. This chain links TRBV6-1 with TRBJ1-5; D is ambiguous. Germline CDR1 and CDR2: MNHNS and SASEGT. The CDR3 loop spans 16 amino acids. Trimming removed 2 bases at V and 3 bases at J, with 14 bases between. The CDR3 sequence: CASSESEGNLNQPQHF. The CDR3 coding sequence is TGTGCCAGCAGTGAAAGTGAAGGGAACCTCAATCAGCCCCAGCATTTT.

The chain couples TRBV29-1 to TRBJ2-7, with 10 positions matching TRBD1. V shed 8 bases, J shed 6 bases, and the junction held 4 bases outside the gene matches. Germline-derived CDR1 and CDR2 are SQVTM and ANQGSEA. The CDR3 sequence is 11 residues long. The CDR3 coding sequence is TGCAGCTACGGGACAGGGGCCGAGCAGTACTTC. This sequence encodes CSYGTGAEQYF.

This clone was recorded a few times. The rearrangement uses TRBV28 and TRBJ2-2, with D perhaps matching TRBD2 (6 bases). This CDR3 region has 15 residues. The V gene lost 2 bases and the J gene lost 5 bases, with 12 bases spanning the gap. Per germline, CDR1 MDHEN and CDR2 SYDVKM. For the CDR3, the DNA is TGTGCCAGCAGTTTACTGACTAGAGATACCGGGGAGCTGTTTTTT. Translated, it gives CASSLLTRDTGELFF.

There are a few counts of this clone. The chain couples TRBV7-9 to TRBJ2-2; 7 bases are shared with TRBD1. Per the germline V gene, CDR1 is SEHNR and CDR2 is FQNEAQ (reference sequence). With V trimmed by 4 bases and J by 9 bases, 8 bases remained unmatched. CDR3 size: 14 residues. CDR3 region: CASSSEGQARELFF. CDR3 sequence (DNA): TGTGCCAGCAGCTCCGAAGGACAGGCCCGGGAGCTGTTTTTT.

This clone occurred a few times. This CDR3 reads CASRGKREGPADTQYF. In DNA, the CDR3 is TGTGCCAGTAGGGGGAAGCGGGAGGGCCCGGCAGATACGCAGTATTTT. This chain uses TRBV19 with TRBJ2-3; 10 bases agree with TRBD2. V was pared by 6 bases and J by 4 bases, with 10 bases of the junction left unmatched. The CDR3 sequence is 16 residues long. Germline CDR1 is LNHDA and CDR2 is SQIVND (reference sequence).

The V and J genes are TRBV19 and TRBJ2-7; D not certain. CDR1 is LNHDA, CDR2 SQIVND, per germline (reference sequence). The length of the CDR3 is 15 residues. V gave up 5 bases and J gave up 3 bases, with 17 bases separating them. The CDR3 bases are TGTGCCAGTAGTTCCCGGGCCCGCCGAGGCTACGAGCAGTACTTC. Its protein product is CASSSRARRGYEQYF.

The chain employs TRBV5-4 and TRBJ2-2, with 8 bases fitting TRBD1. V was clipped by 3 bases and J by 3 bases; unmatched bases: 10. The CDR3 has 17 residues. The germline V gene encodes CDR1 SGHNT and CDR2 YYREEE (reference sequence). This chain's CDR3 is CASSSFRGQADTGELFF. CDR3 nucleotide sequence: TGTGCCAGCAGCTCCTTTCGGGGACAGGCGGACACCGGGGAGCTGTTTTTT.

The J gene is TRBJ2-3, the V gene TRBV7-3; no firm D call. Trimming stripped 5 bases from V and 2 bases from J, with 11 bases between. Germline V gives CDR1 SGHTA, CDR2 FQGTGA. The CDR3 consists of 14 residues. CDR3 amino acids: CASSPTSTTDTQYF. The CDR3 nucleotides are TGTGCCAGCAGCCCGACTTCCACCACAGATACGCAGTATTTT.

The V gene is TRBV10-3, the J gene TRBJ1-3; D is uncertain. The ends were cut back, 2 bases at V and 0 bases at J, with 8 bases in the middle. The germline gives CDR1 ENHRY, CDR2 SYGVKD. The CDR3 runs to 15 residues. CDR3 sequence (DNA): TGTGCCATCAGTGAGCGGGCATCCTCTGGAAACACCATATATTTT. Translation gives CAISERASSGNTIYF.

The chain uses TRBV19 and TRBJ2-3; D is unclear. The CDR3 totals 14 residues. Trimming pared 8 bases from V and 0 bases from J, leaving 12 bases between. Germline CDR1 reads LNHDA; CDR2 reads SQIVND (reference sequence). CDR3 region: CASSHTASTDTQYF. CDR3 sequence (DNA): TGTGCCAGTTCCCATACCGCTAGCACAGATACGCAGTATTTT.

J is TRBJ1-5 and V is TRBV5-6; TRBD1 matches at 7 bases. The CDR3 length is 15 residues. Germline V lookup: CDR1 SGHDT, CDR2 YYEEEE. V lost 3 bases and J lost 4; bases outside the gene matches: 7. In DNA, the CDR3 is TGTGCCAGCAGCTCATTTGACAGGGCGAATCAGCCCCAGCATTTT. Translation: CASSSFDRANQPQHF.

This clone was seen a handful of times. DNA for the CDR3: TGTGCCAGTAGGAGGGCAGGGGGTTTAAGCAATCAGCCCCAGCATTTT. This translates into CASRRAGGLSNQPQHF. The rearrangement joins TRBV19 to TRBJ1-5; 7 nucleotides match TRBD1. The length of the CDR3 is 16 residues. Germline CDR1 and CDR2: LNHDA and SQIVND (reference sequence). With V trimmed by 6 bases and J by 1 base, 9 bases remained unmatched.

The V and J genes are TRBV27 and TRBJ1-1, with unresolved D. The V end lost 5 bases, the J end lost 0 bases, and 7 bases lay between the germline ends. This CDR3 is built from 13 residues. CDR1 is MNHEY and CDR2 is SMNVEV in the germline V gene (reference sequence). The DNA of the CDR3 is TGTGCCAGCAGTGGGCAGATGAACACTGAAGCTTTCTTT. This gives the protein CASSGQMNTEAFF.

V usage is TRBV5-6 and J usage is TRBJ1-2; D might be TRBD1 (6 bases). Germline V CDR1 and CDR2: SGHDT, YYEEEE. V lost 1 base and J lost 1, with 14 bases in between. This CDR3 region has 16 residues. The CDR3, as DNA: TGTGCCAGCAGCTTGTTAACAGGGCCTGATAACTATGGCTACACCTTC. It yields the protein CASSLLTGPDNYGYTF.

In its sample, this clone ranks as hyperexpanded. V gene TRBV19 combines with J gene TRBJ1-5; no firm D call. Per the germline V gene, CDR1 is LNHDA and CDR2 is SQIVND (reference sequence). Deletions cut 0 bases from V and 8 bases from J, with 11 bases between. The CDR3 is made up of 14 amino acids. In DNA form, the CDR3 reads TGTGCCAGTAGTATAGATTCGGGCGGAAAGCCCCAGCATTTT. This encodes CASSIDSGGKPQHF.

J is TRBJ2-2 and V is TRBV5-1; the match to TRBD1 covers 7 bases. The germline V gene has CDR1 SGHRS and CDR2 YFSETQ. Losses at the gene ends were 4 bases for V and 7 bases for J; bases not matched to a gene: 7. The CDR3 runs 14 residues. The CDR3 nucleotides are TGCGCCAGCAGCGCTGGGAACAGGGGCGGGGAGCTGTTTTTT. This gives the protein CASSAGNRGGELFF.

The genes are TRBV2 and TRBJ2-7; 9 bases line up with TRBD1. With 8 bases clipped from V and 4 bases from J, the junction kept 9 bases outside the gene matches. Germline CDR1 SNHLY, CDR2 FYNNEI. The CDR3 spans 14 residues. The CDR3, as DNA: TGTGCCAGCGCCAAAGGACAGGGGAAATACGAGCAGTACTTC. Translating it yields CASAKGQGKYEQYF.

This chain links TRBV14 with TRBJ2-5; D possibly corresponds to TRBD1 (5 bases). The germline V and J ends were trimmed by 6 bases and 0 bases, with 11 bases remaining between them. CDR1 and CDR2 from the germline V gene are SGHDN and FVKESK. The CDR3 length is 14 residues. CDR3 nucleotide sequence: TGTGCCAGCAGTCTCGACAGCTACCAAGAGACCCAGTACTTC. As protein: CASSLDSYQETQYF.

This clone was observed a handful of times. The chain is built from TRBV6-1 and TRBJ1-6; D is undetermined. The germline CDR1 and CDR2 sequences are MNHNS and SASEGT. The germline V and J ends were trimmed by 5 bases and 10 bases, with 12 bases remaining between them. The CDR3 is 13 residues long. The CDR3: CASSTNPWSPLHF. The CDR3 nucleotides read TGTGCCAGCAGTACCAACCCTTGGTCACCCCTCCACTTT.

J is TRBJ1-1 and V is TRBV20-1; D call uncertain. Per the germline V gene, CDR1 is DFQATT and CDR2 is SNEGSKA (reference sequence). The CDR3 spans 11 residues. V was pared by 3 bases and J by 4 bases, with 6 bases between. The CDR3 coding sequence is TGCAGTGCTAGGGACTTCACTGAAGCTTTCTTT. It specifies CSARDFTEAFF.

This chain uses TRBV4-2 with TRBJ2-7, with 7 positions matching TRBD2. V shed 0 bases, J shed 4 bases, and the junction held 9 bases outside the gene matches. Germline values: CDR1 LGHNA, CDR2 YNFKEQ. The CDR3 extends over 16 amino acids. The CDR3 DNA sequence: TGTGCCAGCAGCCAAGATCTTGGGGGAGGGCCATACGAGCAGTACTTC. Its translation is CASSQDLGGGPYEQYF.

The chain employs TRBV2 and TRBJ1-5; 7 nucleotides align to TRBD1. Germline CDR1 and CDR2: SNHLY and FYNNEI. The CDR3 spans 14 residues. V shed 7 bases, J shed 7 bases, and the junction held 10 bases outside the gene matches. The CDR3 DNA sequence: TGTGCCAGCACTGAGCTGACAGGGTCCCAGCCCCAGCATTTT. Translating it yields CASTELTGSQPQHF.

The chain links TRBV6-5 to TRBJ1-5, with a possible D match to TRBD1 (5 bases). This CDR3 is built from 14 residues. CDR1 and CDR2 from the germline V gene are MNHEY and SVGAGI. V was cut by 6 bases and J by 0 bases, with 9 bases left in between. The CDR3, as DNA: TGTGCCAGCAGGGAGGGACTTAGCAATCAGCCCCAGCATTTT. Amino acids: CASREGLSNQPQHF.

Written as DNA, the CDR3 is TGTGCCAGCAGCCCCCGGGAGGGACCCTACAATGAGCAGTTCTTC. As protein: CASSPREGPYNEQFF. The genes are TRBV9 and TRBJ2-1; 8 bases fit TRBD2. From germline, CDR1 is SGDLS and CDR2 YYNGEE. This CDR3 has 15 amino acids. J gave up 2 bases and V 4 bases, and 5 bases lay outside the gene matches.

This clone turned up a few times. This chain joins TRBV19 and TRBJ1-2; no clear D gene. The CDR3 consists of 14 residues. The V end was cut by 2 bases, the J end by 7 bases, with 14 bases between. Germline V gene lookup returns CDR1 LNHDA and CDR2 SQIVND (reference sequence). The CDR3 coding sequence is TGTGCCAGTAGTATAACGGAGGGATTCGGTGGCTACACCTTC. It is translated as CASSITEGFGGYTF.